Listed here are 18 T cell receptor beta chains from one sample, sequenced in a study of blood T cells in healthy people across ages. Alongside a J-beta primer mix, a sample-barcoded 5' primer served in a second PCR lasting roughly 6 to 11 cycles. TCRdb called the 5' RACE reads again in MiXCR, with one record for every CDR3 protein. The sample records roughly 1.7 million distinct CDR3 sequences, roughly 32% being singletons. The specimen was blood. These receptors came from a woman aged 30 to 39 in good health.

This clonotype was seen repeatedly, ten times or more. The gene calls are TRBV29-1 and TRBJ2-7; 9 bases align to TRBD1. The CDR3 extends over 12 amino acids. The germline V gene encodes CDR1 SQVTM and CDR2 ANQGSEA. For the CDR3, the DNA is TGCAGTGCCCGGGACAGGGCCGACGAGCAGTACTTC. Its translation is CSARDRADEQYF.

This clonotype was detected only a few times. The chain recombines TRBV7-3 with TRBJ2-1; D is possibly TRBD2 (5 bases). Germline CDR1 is SGHTA and CDR2 is FQGTGA. The CDR3 contains 14 residues. V lost 3 bases and J 8 bases, leaving 14 bases between the germline ends. This CDR3 reads CASSFTGPGYEQFF. The CDR3 nucleotides are TGTGCCAGCAGCTTCACCGGCCCGGGGTATGAGCAGTTCTTC.

This rearrangement joins TRBV10-3 to TRBJ2-5; TRBD2 matches at 9 bases. Germline lookup yields CDR1 ENHRY and CDR2 SYGVKD. Trimming removed 0 bases from V and 1 base from J; junction bases left unmatched: 12. The CDR3 covers 19 residues. CDR3 DNA: TGTGCCATCAGTGAGTCTGGAGGTGGGCTAGCGGGGACCCAAGAGACCCAGTACTTC. Translated, it gives CAISESGGGLAGTQETQYF.

Of note for this clonotype: A junction end diverges from the germline sequence, so it may reflect a read error. The chain combines TRBV19 with TRBJ2-1; the match to TRBD2 covers 9 bases. Per the germline V gene, CDR1 is LNHDA and CDR2 is SQIVND (reference sequence). The CDR3 loop spans 14 amino acids. In DNA form, the CDR3 reads TGTGCCGGTAGTTCGGGACTAGCATACGATGAGCAGTTCTTC. It yields the protein CAGSSGLAYDEQFF.

This clonotype was counted ten times or more. The rearrangement joins TRBV5-1 to TRBJ2-7, with TRBD2 identical over 7 bases. The V gene's germline CDR1 is SGHRS and CDR2 YFSETQ. The J segment lost 6 bases and the V segment lost 3 bases, leaving 12 bases of the junction unmatched. This CDR3 region has 15 residues. CDR3 nucleotide sequence: TGCGCCAGCAGCTCGTATGGGCCCTCTAGCGGCGAGCAGTACTTC. It translates to CASSSYGPSSGEQYF.

The rearrangement joins TRBV29-1 to TRBJ1-1; D not resolved. The germline V gene encodes CDR1 SQVTM and CDR2 ANQGSEA. V was clipped by 0 bases and J by 8 bases, with 4 bases between them. CDR3 length: 10 amino acids. Here the CDR3 reads CSVEDHEAFF. CDR3 nucleotide sequence: TGCAGCGTTGAAGATCACGAAGCTTTCTTT. The variable domain in full, completed from reference TRBV29-1 and TRBJ1-1, reads SAVISQKPSRDICQRGTSLTIQCQVDSQVTMMFWYRQQPGQSLTLIATANQGSEATYESGFVIDKFPISRPNLTFSTLTVSNMSPEDSSIYLCSVEDHEAFFGQGTRLTVV.

This clonotype was detected only a few times. J is TRBJ2-6 and V is TRBV15; 8 bases align to TRBD1. The V segment lost 0 bases and the J segment 0 bases; nucleotides outside the gene matches: 4. The CDR3 has 18 amino acids. Germline V CDR1 and CDR2: LNHNV, YYDKDF (reference sequence). Written as DNA, the CDR3 is TGTGCCACCAGCAGAGACAGGGGGCTCCTCTCTGGGGCCAACGTCCTGACTTTC. The encoded protein is CATSRDRGLLSGANVLTF.

The CDR3 nucleotides are TGCAGCGTTTTGGACAGGGTGAACACTGAAGCTTTCTTT. It is translated as CSVLDRVNTEAFF. This chain connects TRBV29-1 to TRBJ1-1; 8 positions match TRBD1. With 5 bases clipped from V and 0 bases from J, the junction kept 2 bases outside the gene matches. Germline CDR1 is SQVTM and CDR2 is ANQGSEA. The length of the CDR3 is 13 residues.

This chain links TRBV6-1 with TRBJ2-1, with 7 bases identical to TRBD1. J gave up 4 bases and V 6 bases, and 9 bases lay outside the gene matches. The CDR3 spans 15 residues. From germline, CDR1 is MNHNS and CDR2 SASEGT. CDR3 protein: CASSDRDRLYNEQFF. In DNA, the CDR3 is TGTGCCAGCAGCGACCGGGACAGACTATACAATGAGCAGTTCTTC.

The table lists this clonotype with a count of one. A junction end diverges from the germline sequence, so it may reflect a read error. The genes are TRBV27 and TRBJ1-4; D uncertain. There are 12 residues in the CDR3. CDR1 is MNHEY and CDR2 is SMNVEV in the germline V gene (reference sequence). The CDR3 spells CTSLGPTGKLFF. The CDR3, as DNA: TGTACCAGCCTAGGCCCGACCGGAAAACTGTTTTTT.

In this sample, this clonotype turned up a few times. The J gene is TRBJ2-1, the V gene TRBV30, with TRBD2 identical over 7 bases. CDR3 length: 15 amino acids. The germline V gene encodes CDR1 GTSNPN and CDR2 SVGIG (reference sequence). V lost 0 bases, J lost 2 bases, and 4 bases stayed unmatched. The CDR3 loop is CAWSVTSGAYNEQFF. CDR3 coding DNA: TGTGCCTGGAGTGTAACCAGCGGGGCCTACAATGAGCAGTTCTTC.

This clonotype was counted many times. V is TRBV24-1 and J is TRBJ2-3, with D perhaps matching TRBD1 (5 bases). CDR1 and CDR2 (germline): KGHDR, SFDVKD. The V gene lost 4 bases and the J gene lost 1 base, with 11 bases spanning the gap. The CDR3 spans 15 residues. CDR3 coding DNA: TGTGCCACCAGTGACCGGACACCCGGCACAGATACGCAGTATTTT. Its protein product is CATSDRTPGTDTQYF.

On this clonotype: A much larger clone is a single base away; this may be a read error. V gene TRBV11-2 combines with J gene TRBJ2-7, with unresolved D. V was pared by 0 bases and J by 7 bases, with 22 bases between. The CDR3 sequence is 17 residues long. Germline V gene sequence: CDR1 SGHAT, CDR2 FQNNGV. The CDR3 region is CASSLDRRTSPEWEQYF. For the CDR3, the DNA is TGTGCCAGCAGCTTAGATCGTCGGACCTCGCCGGAATGGGAGCAGTACTTC.

This clonotype was found a few times. The rearrangement joins TRBV3-1 to TRBJ2-7; 7 nucleotides match TRBD2. J gave up 10 bases and V 2 bases, and 17 bases lay outside the gene matches. The germline V gene has CDR1 LGHDT and CDR2 YNNKEL (reference sequence). CDR3 length: 16 residues. CDR3 in amino acids: CASSQFSGAGETLQYF. The CDR3 DNA reads as TGTGCCAGCAGCCAATTTTCCGGGGCGGGAGAGACCCTCCAGTACTTC.

Remarks on this clonotype: One end of the junction fails to match germline, which may point to a read error. This chain uses TRBV5-4 with TRBJ1-2, with a tentative D call TRBD1 (5 bases). This CDR3 region has 13 residues. CDR1 is SGHNT, CDR2 YYREEE, per germline (reference sequence). This CDR3 is CASSLEGNYGHTF. Written as DNA, the CDR3 is TGTGCCAGCAGCTTGGAGGGGAACTATGGCCACACCTTC.

The rearrangement joins TRBV20-1 to TRBJ2-5; D unclear. V lost 0 bases and J 11 bases, leaving 19 bases between the germline ends. The germline CDR1 and CDR2 sequences are DFQATT and SNEGSKA (reference sequence). The CDR3 consists of 14 residues. CDR3: CSARDLWGTNEQYF. In DNA form, the CDR3 reads TGCAGTGCTAGAGATCTTTGGGGTACCAATGAGCAGTACTTC.

The rearrangement links TRBV20-1 to TRBJ2-3, with D perhaps TRBD2 (6 bases). This CDR3 has 15 amino acids. Trimming removed 0 bases from V and 8 bases from J, with 18 bases in between. Germline CDR1 reads DFQATT; CDR2 reads SNEGSKA (reference sequence). CDR3 in amino acids: CSARDRQGTGSTQYF. The CDR3, as DNA: TGCAGTGCTAGAGATAGGCAGGGTACCGGGAGTACGCAGTATTTT.

The chain links TRBV29-1 to TRBJ2-2, with 10 bases that match TRBD2. The CDR3 length is 16 residues. Germline CDR1 and CDR2: SQVTM and ANQGSEA. J gave up 7 bases and V 6 bases, and 14 bases lay outside the gene matches. CDR3 nucleotide sequence: TGCAGCGTCAAAGTGGCTAGCGGGAGAGGGGACGGGGAGCTGTTTTTT. Protein sequence: CSVKVASGRGDGELFF.